The next 13 T cell receptor beta chains were all read from a single sample in a study of T-cell reconstitution after alpha-beta-depleted transplantation in children. For TCRbeta, the library was prepared with unique molecular identifiers. TCRdb processed the PCR reads anew with MiXCR; each CDR3 protein has one entry. The sample holds about 480,000 distinct CDR3 sequences; approximately 12% are singletons and the top ten take around 5.8%. Sequenced material: PBMCs from the stem cell graft donor, taken from the stem cell graft. All receptors derive from a human donor who donated a stem cell graft to a child with combined immunodeficiency.

This clonotype was counted many times. This chain uses TRBV7-8 with TRBJ2-3; 9 positions agree with TRBD2. CDR3 length: 15 amino acids. Trimming cost V 1 base and J 11 bases; bases outside gene matches: 10. Per the germline V gene, CDR1 is SGHVS and CDR2 is FQNEAQ. The CDR3 spells CASSLDLSGGNKQYF. CDR3 nucleotides: TGTGCCAGCAGCTTAGATCTTAGCGGGGGTAATAAGCAGTATTTT.

This clonotype was recorded a few times. This chain links TRBV10-3 with TRBJ2-3, with TRBD2 matching 14 bases. CDR1 is ENHRY and CDR2 is SYGVKD in the germline V gene. V lost 6 bases and J lost 2; bases outside the gene matches: 4. The CDR3 spans 16 residues. CDR3 amino acids: CAIRRTSGGSTDTQYF. CDR3 coding DNA: TGTGCCATCAGAAGGACTAGCGGGGGGTCCACAGATACGCAGTATTTT.

This clonotype was recorded at least ten times. The gene calls are TRBV30 and TRBJ2-1, with 11 bases matching TRBD1. The CDR3 covers 14 residues. V lost 2 bases, J lost 6 bases, and 3 bases stayed unmatched. Germline loops: CDR1 GTSNPN, CDR2 SVGIG (reference sequence). CDR3 bases: TGTGCCTGGAGTCCCGGGACAGGGGGCAATGAGCAGTTCTTC. Protein sequence: CAWSPGTGGNEQFF.

In this sample, this clonotype turned up a few times. The CDR3 DNA follows: TGTGCCAGCACCCGGTCGGGGCAGGGGTACGAGCAGTACTTC. It specifies CASTRSGQGYEQYF. The V and J genes are TRBV6-5 and TRBJ2-7; a possible D gene is TRBD1 (6 bases). The V gene lost 7 bases and the J gene lost 4 bases, with 17 bases spanning the gap. The CDR3 runs to 14 residues. Germline CDR1 is MNHEY and CDR2 is SVGAGI.

This clonotype was counted only a few times. The chain recombines TRBV30 with TRBJ2-7, with D tentatively TRBD1 (5 bases). Germline V gene data show CDR1 as GTSNPN and CDR2 as SVGIG (reference sequence). CDR3 length: 12 residues. V dropped 1 base and J dropped 6 bases, with 10 bases sitting between them. CDR3 nucleotides: TGTGCCTGGAGTGCCCAGGGCAGCGAGCAGTACTTC. It encodes CAWSAQGSEQYF.

CDR3 sequence reads: CASSWRLAGGASSYNEQFF. The CDR3 nucleotides are TGCGCCAGCAGCTGGAGACTAGCGGGGGGCGCAAGCTCCTACAATGAGCAGTTCTTC. The chain has TRBV5-1 and TRBJ2-1; 13 nucleotides align to TRBD2. Germline trimming cut 3 bases from V and 0 bases from J; bases unmatched to any gene: 9. Germline V gene lookup returns CDR1 SGHRS and CDR2 YFSETQ. The CDR3 consists of 19 residues.

This clonotype came up a few times. The chain is built from TRBV3-1 and TRBJ2-3; a weak D match, TRBD2 (5 bases). Trimming cost V 4 bases and J 7 bases, with 15 bases left between them. Germline CDR1 and CDR2: LGHDT and YNNKEL (reference sequence). The CDR3 totals 14 residues. DNA of the CDR3: TGTGCCAGCAGCCGCGGTACTAGACGTCATACGCAGTATTTT. Translating gives CASSRGTRRHTQYF.

This clonotype occurred a few times. The CDR3 DNA reads TGTGCCAGCTCGCACCTACAGGGGCAGGACGAGCAGTACTTC. It is translated as CASSHLQGQDEQYF. The gene calls are TRBV27 and TRBJ2-7; 7 bases align to TRBD1. V was clipped by 8 bases and J by 5 bases; unmatched bases: 12. The germline V gene encodes CDR1 MNHEY and CDR2 SMNVEV (reference sequence). The CDR3 covers 14 residues.

This clonotype was seen many times. This chain joins TRBV6-4 and TRBJ2-1; 10 nucleotides line up with TRBD2. The junction had 6 bases not matched to a gene; V was cut back by 0 bases and J by 7 bases. In germline, CDR1 is MRHNA, CDR2 SNTAGT. The CDR3 spans 16 residues. The CDR3 is CASSDSMISGGNEQFF. CDR3 DNA: TGTGCCAGCAGTGACTCGATGATTAGCGGGGGGAATGAGCAGTTCTTC.

The DNA for the CDR3 is TGTGCCAGCAGCTTACGCCAGAACACAGATACGCAGTATTTT. It translates to CASSLRQNTDTQYF. V is TRBV7-2 and J is TRBJ2-3, with D uncertain. The CDR3 is 14 amino acids. V lost 2 bases, J lost 2 bases, and 8 bases lay in between. Germline V gene sequence: CDR1 SGHTA, CDR2 FQGNSA.

The chain carries TRBV18 and TRBJ2-7; D ambiguous. The V and J ends lost 3 bases and 0 bases respectively, with 12 bases between them. The CDR3 runs 15 residues. CDR1 KGHSH and CDR2 LQKENI come from the germline V gene. CDR3 bases: TGTGCCAGCTCACCGATCAACAGCGTCTCCTACGAGCAGTACTTC. Its translation is CASSPINSVSYEQYF.

The chain carries TRBV5-5 and TRBJ1-2; 12 bases align to TRBD1. Germline trimming cut 0 bases from V and 8 bases from J; bases unmatched to any gene: 2. Germline values: CDR1 SGHKS, CDR2 YYEKEE (reference sequence). The CDR3 covers 14 residues. The CDR3 coding sequence is TGTGCCAGCAGCTTGGGTGGGACAGGGGGCGGCTACACCTTC. This gives the protein CASSLGGTGGGYTF.

In this sample, this clonotype turned up many times. The chain couples TRBV20-1 to TRBJ1-1; D uncertain. Trimming took off 1 base at V and 6 bases at J, with 12 bases between the two ends. Germline-derived CDR1 and CDR2 are DFQATT and SNEGSKA (reference sequence). This CDR3 comprises 13 residues. CDR3 DNA sequence: TGCAGTGCTAGAGTGAGAGGCGGGTCTGAAGCTTTCTTT. Translation: CSARVRGGSEAFF.